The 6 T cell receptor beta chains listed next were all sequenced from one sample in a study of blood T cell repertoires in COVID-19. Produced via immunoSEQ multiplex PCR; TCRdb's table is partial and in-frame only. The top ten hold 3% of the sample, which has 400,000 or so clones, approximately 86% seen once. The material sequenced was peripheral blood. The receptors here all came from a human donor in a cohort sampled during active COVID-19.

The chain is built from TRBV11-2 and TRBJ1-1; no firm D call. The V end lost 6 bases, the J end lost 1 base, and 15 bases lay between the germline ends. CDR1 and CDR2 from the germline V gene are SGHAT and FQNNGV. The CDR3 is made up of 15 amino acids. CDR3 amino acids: CASRLEAGRNTEAFF. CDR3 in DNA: TGTGCCAGCAGACTAGAGGCGGGTCGGAACACTGAAGCTTTCTTT.

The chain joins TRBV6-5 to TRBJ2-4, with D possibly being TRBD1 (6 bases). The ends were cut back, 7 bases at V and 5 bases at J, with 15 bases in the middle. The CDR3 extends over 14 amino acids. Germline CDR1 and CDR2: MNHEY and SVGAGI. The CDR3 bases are TGTGCCAGCACCGCAGGGGTCCGGCAAAACATTCAGTACTTC. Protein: CASTAGVRQNIQYF.

CDR3 protein: CASSLAGGALNYNEQFF. The CDR3 coding sequence is TGCGCCAGCAGCTTGGCAGGGGGCGCCTTAAACTACAATGAGCAGTTCTTC. This chain uses TRBV5-1 with TRBJ2-1; 8 bases map to TRBD1. The CDR3 loop spans 17 amino acids. V was pared by 0 bases and J by 3 bases, with 8 bases of the junction left unmatched. Looked up from germline, CDR1 is SGHRS and CDR2 is YFSETQ.

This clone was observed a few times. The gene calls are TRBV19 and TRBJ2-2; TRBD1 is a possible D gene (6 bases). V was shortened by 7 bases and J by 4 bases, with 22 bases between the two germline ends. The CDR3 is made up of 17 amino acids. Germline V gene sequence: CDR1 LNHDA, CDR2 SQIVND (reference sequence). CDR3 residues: CASTYYQDSLGTGELFF. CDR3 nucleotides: TGTGCCAGTACCTACTACCAGGACAGTTTGGGCACCGGGGAGCTGTTTTTT.

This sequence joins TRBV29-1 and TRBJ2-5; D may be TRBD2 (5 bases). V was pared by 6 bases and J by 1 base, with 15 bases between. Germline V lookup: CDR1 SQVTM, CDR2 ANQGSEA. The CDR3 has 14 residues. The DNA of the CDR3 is TGCAGCGTCCAGCGGTTGCTCACCCAAGAGACCCAGTACTTC. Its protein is CSVQRLLTQETQYF. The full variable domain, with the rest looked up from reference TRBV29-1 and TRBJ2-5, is SAVISQKPSRDICQRGTSLTIQCQVDSQVTMMFWYRQQPGQSLTLIATANQGSEATYESGFVIDKFPISRPNLTFSTLTVSNMSPEDSSIYLCSVQRLLTQETQYFGPGTRLLVL.

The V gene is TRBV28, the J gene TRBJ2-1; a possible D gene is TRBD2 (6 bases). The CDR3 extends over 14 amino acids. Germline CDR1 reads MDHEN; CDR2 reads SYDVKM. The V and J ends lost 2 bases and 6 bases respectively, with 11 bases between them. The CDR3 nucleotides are TGTGCCAGCAGTTTAGGGGGGATAGCCAATGAGCAGTTCTTC. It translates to CASSLGGIANEQFF.